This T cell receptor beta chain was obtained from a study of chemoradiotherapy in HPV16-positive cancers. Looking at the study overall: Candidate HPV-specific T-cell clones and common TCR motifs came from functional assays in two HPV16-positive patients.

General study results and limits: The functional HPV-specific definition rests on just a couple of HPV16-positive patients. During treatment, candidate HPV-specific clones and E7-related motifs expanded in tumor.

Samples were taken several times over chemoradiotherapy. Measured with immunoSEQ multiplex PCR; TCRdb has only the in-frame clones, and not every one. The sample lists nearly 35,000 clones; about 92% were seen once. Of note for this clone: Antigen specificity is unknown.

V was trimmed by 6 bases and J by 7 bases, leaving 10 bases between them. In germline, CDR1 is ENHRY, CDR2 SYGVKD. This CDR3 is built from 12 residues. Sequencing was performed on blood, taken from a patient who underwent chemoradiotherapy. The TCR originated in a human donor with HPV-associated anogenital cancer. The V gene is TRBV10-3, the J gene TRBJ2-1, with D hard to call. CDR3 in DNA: TGTGCCATCAGCGCGGTGGGTAATGAGCAGTTCTTC. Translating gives CAISAVGNEQFF.